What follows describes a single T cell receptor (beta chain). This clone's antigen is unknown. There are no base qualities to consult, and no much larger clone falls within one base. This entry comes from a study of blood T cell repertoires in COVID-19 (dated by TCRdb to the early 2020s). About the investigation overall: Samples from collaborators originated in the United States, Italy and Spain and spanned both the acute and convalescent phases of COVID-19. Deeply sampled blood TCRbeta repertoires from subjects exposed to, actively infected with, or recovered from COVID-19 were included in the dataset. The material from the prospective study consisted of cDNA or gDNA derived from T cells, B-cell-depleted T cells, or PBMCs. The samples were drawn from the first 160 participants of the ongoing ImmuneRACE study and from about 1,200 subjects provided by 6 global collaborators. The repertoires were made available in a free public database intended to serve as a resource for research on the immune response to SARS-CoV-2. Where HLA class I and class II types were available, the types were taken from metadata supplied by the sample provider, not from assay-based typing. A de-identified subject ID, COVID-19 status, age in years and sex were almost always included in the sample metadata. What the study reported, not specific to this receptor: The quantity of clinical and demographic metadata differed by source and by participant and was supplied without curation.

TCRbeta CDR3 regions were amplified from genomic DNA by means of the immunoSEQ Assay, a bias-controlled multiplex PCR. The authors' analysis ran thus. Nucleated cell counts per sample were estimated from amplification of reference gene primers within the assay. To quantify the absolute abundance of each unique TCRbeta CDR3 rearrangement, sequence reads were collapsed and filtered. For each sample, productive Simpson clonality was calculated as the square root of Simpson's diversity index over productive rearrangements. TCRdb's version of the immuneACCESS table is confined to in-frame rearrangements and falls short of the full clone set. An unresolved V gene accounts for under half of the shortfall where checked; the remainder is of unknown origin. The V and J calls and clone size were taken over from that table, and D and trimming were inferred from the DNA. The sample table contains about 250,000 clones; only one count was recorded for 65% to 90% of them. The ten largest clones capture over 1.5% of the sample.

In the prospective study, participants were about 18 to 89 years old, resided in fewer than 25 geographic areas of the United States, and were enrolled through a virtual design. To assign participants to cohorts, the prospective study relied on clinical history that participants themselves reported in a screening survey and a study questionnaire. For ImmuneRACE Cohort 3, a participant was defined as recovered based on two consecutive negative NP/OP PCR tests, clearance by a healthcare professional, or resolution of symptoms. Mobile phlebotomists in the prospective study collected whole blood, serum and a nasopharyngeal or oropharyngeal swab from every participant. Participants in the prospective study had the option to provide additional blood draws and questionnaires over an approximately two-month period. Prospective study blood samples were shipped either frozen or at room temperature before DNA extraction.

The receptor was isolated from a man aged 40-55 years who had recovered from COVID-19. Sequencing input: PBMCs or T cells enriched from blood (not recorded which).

This receptor has the CDR3 CASSERGELFF. The base sequence is TGTGCCAGCAGTGAACGCGGGGAGCTGTTTTTT. This chain joins TRBV25-1 to TRBJ2-2; no D gene can be assigned with confidence. CDR1 is given as MGHDK and CDR2 as SYGVNS, both from the germline V gene. At the junction V is shortened by 2 bases and J by 7 bases, with 2 bases in between. The CDR3 goes from the cysteine to the phenylalanine over 11 residues. This entry keeps only the CDR3 DNA: 33 bases, framed from base 1.